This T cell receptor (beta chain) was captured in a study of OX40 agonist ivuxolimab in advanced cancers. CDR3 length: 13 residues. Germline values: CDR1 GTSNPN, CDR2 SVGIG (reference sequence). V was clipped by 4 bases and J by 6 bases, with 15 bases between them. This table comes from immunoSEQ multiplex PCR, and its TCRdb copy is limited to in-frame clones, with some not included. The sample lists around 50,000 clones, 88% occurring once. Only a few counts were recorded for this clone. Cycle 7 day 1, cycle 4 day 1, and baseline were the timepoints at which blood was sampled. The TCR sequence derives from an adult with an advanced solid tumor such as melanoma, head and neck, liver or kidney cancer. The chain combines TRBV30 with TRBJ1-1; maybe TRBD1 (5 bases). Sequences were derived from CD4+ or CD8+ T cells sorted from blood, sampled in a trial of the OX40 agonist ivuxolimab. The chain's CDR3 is CAWKAGYVSEAFF. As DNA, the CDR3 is TGTGCCTGGAAAGCAGGGTACGTCTCTGAAGCTTTCTTT.